The clone carrying this T cell receptor beta chain occurred a few times. What it recognizes is unknown. This sample stems from a study of vaccination and CD4 T cells after COVID-19. In the study overall: The convalescent population consisted of six males and four females, two of whom were of Hispanic ethnicity. Investigators drew the post-COVID samples a median around 93 days after diagnosis, with a range of 35 to 161.

With the Oncomine TCR Beta short-read assay, DNA from cultured CD4+ T cells was sequenced. MiXCR was run by TCRdb on the PCR reads, yielding one entry per CDR3 protein. The sample yields over 25,000 distinct CDR3 sequences, 62% seen once. Germline CDR1 reads MNHEY; CDR2 reads SVGEGT. This CDR3 has 12 amino acids. Trimming took 6 bases from V and 4 from J, leaving 7 bases between them. The treatment here: roughly 11-day PBMC culture with coronavirus spike peptide pools or control peptides (ViraFEST assay). The sequence came from a human donor who received a COVID-19 vaccine. Material: CD4+ T cells from blood, cultured in vitro, obtained after SARS-CoV-2 vaccination. The chain uses TRBV6-2 or TRBV6-3 and TRBJ1-5; D not certain. The CDR3 here is CASSRPNQPQHF. DNA of the CDR3: TGTGCCAGCAGCCGCCCTAATCAGCCCCAGCATTTT.